The 6 T cell receptor beta chains below come from one sample, sequenced in a study of blood T cells in healthy people across ages. Using a J-beta primer mix together with a sample-barcoded 5' primer, a second PCR was run for about 6 to 11 cycles. A single record per CDR3 protein comes from TCRdb applying MiXCR to the 5' RACE reads. The sample records 1.5 million to 2 million distinct CDR3 sequences, 28% being singletons. Sample: blood. These receptor sequences come from a woman aged 25 to 39 in good health.

This clonotype was detected only a few times. V gene TRBV20-1 combines with J gene TRBJ1-2; D may be TRBD1 (5 bases). CDR1 DFQATT and CDR2 SNEGSKA come from the germline V gene (reference sequence). V was clipped by 5 bases and J by 7 bases, with 14 bases between them. This CDR3 region has 12 residues. This CDR3 reads CSADPGLAGYTF. For the CDR3, the DNA is TGCAGTGCTGACCCAGGGCTCGCTGGCTACACCTTC.

Ten or more counts support this clonotype. This chain links TRBV27 with TRBJ2-7; 9 bases map to TRBD1. Germline-derived CDR1 and CDR2 are MNHEY and SMNVEV (reference sequence). The CDR3 is made up of 16 amino acids. Trimming removed 4 bases from V and 3 bases from J; junction bases left unmatched: 10. CDR3 residues: CASSSPSQTGGYEQYF. Written as DNA, the CDR3 is TGTGCCAGCAGTTCCCCTTCCCAGACAGGGGGCTACGAGCAGTACTTC.

The chain couples TRBV5-1 to TRBJ1-2, with TRBD1 as a possible D gene (6 bases). Germline V lookup: CDR1 SGHRS, CDR2 YFSETQ. Trimming took 4 bases from V and 7 from J, leaving 11 bases between them. This CDR3 has 12 amino acids. CDR3 residues: CASSPTGTGYTF. The CDR3 region has the DNA TGCGCCAGCAGCCCCACAGGGACTGGCTACACCTTC.

This CDR3 reads CSARERWREGLSFEQYF. The CDR3 DNA sequence: TGCAGTGCTAGAGAAAGGTGGCGGGAGGGCCTAAGTTTCGAGCAGTACTTC. The V and J genes are TRBV20-1 and TRBJ2-7, with 9 bases lining up with TRBD2. Trimming removed 0 bases from V and 6 bases from J; junction bases left unmatched: 15. The CDR3 covers 17 residues. In germline, CDR1 is DFQATT, CDR2 SNEGSKA (reference sequence).

In its sample, this clonotype was seen a few times. The CDR3 protein is CSVEDGNGSGAANYGYTF. For the CDR3, the DNA is TGCAGCGTTGAAGATGGGAACGGGTCAGGGGCGGCCAACTATGGCTACACCTTC. The chain couples TRBV29-1 to TRBJ1-2; TRBD1 might be the D (6 bases). Germline CDR1 SQVTM, CDR2 ANQGSEA. The V and J ends lost 0 bases and 2 bases respectively, with 22 bases between them. This CDR3 spans 18 amino acids.

This clonotype was detected a few times. The chain uses TRBV14 and TRBJ2-1; D possibly corresponds to TRBD2 (5 bases). V was clipped by 2 bases and J by 0 bases, with 11 bases between them. Germline assignment: CDR1 SGHDN and CDR2 FVKESK. The CDR3 runs 16 residues. This chain's CDR3 is CASSQYSTSSYNEQFF. CDR3 nucleotide sequence: TGTGCCAGCAGCCAATATAGCACTAGCTCCTACAATGAGCAGTTCTTC. The whole variable domain, filled in from reference TRBV14 and TRBJ2-1, reads EAGVTQFPSHSVIEKGQTVTLRCDPISGHDNLYWYRRVMGKEIKFLLHFVKESKQDESGMPNNRFLAERTGGTYSTLKVQPAELEDSGVYFCASSQYSTSSYNEQFFGPGTRLTVL.